These 24 T cell receptor beta chains came from one sample sequenced in a study of T cells in Graves' hyperthyroidism and ophthalmopathy. Amplification targeted TCR beta CDR3 regions from RNA transcripts. Primed by the HTBI set, a first-round RT-PCR was run on the TCR CDR3. Each CDR3 protein is one row after TCRdb ran MiXCR on the multiplex PCR reads. In the table there are nearly 750,000 distinct CDR3 sequences, roughly 32% of which are singletons. Sample: blood. The receptors were sampled from a woman between 40 and 50 years old with Graves' hyperthyroidism.

This clonotype showed up just a few times. The chain combines TRBV4-1 with TRBJ1-2; maybe TRBD1 (5 bases). The CDR3 sequence is 13 residues long. V lost 6 bases and J lost 4, with 12 bases in between. Germline-derived CDR1 and CDR2 are MGHRA and YSYEKL. The CDR3 sequence is CASRDKIRYGYTF. The CDR3 DNA reads as TGCGCCAGCAGGGACAAGATTCGCTATGGCTACACCTTC.

This clonotype showed up many times. This chain connects TRBV20-1 to TRBJ2-5; D call uncertain. The germline V gene has CDR1 DFQATT and CDR2 SNEGSKA (reference sequence). The ends were cut back, 2 bases at V and 5 bases at J, with 9 bases in the middle. The CDR3 contains 12 residues. CDR3 sequence (DNA): TGCAGTGCTAGAATCTACGAGGAGACCCAGTACTTC. Residues: CSARIYEETQYF.

This clonotype was seen ten or more times. The chain has TRBV12-3 or TRBV12-4 and TRBJ2-7; 7 bases line up with TRBD2. The CDR3 extends over 14 amino acids. Germline trimming cut 1 base from V and 3 bases from J; bases unmatched to any gene: 3. The CDR3 DNA reads TGTGCCAGCAGTTTAGGTATAGCGGGCTACGAGCAGTACTTC. Residues: CASSLGIAGYEQYF.

The V gene is TRBV6-5, the J gene TRBJ1-2; D is perhaps TRBD1 (5 bases). Trimming cost V 6 bases and J 4 bases, with 9 bases left between them. This CDR3 has 12 amino acids. Germline CDR1 is MNHEY and CDR2 is SVGAGI. The CDR3: CASREQVYGYTF. The CDR3 nucleotides read TGTGCCAGCAGAGAACAGGTCTATGGCTACACCTTC.

The chain uses TRBV6-4 and TRBJ1-2; TRBD1 matches 10 bases. Germline lookup yields CDR1 MRHNA and CDR2 SNTAGT. The trim removed 3 bases at V and 4 bases at J, leaving 14 bases unmatched. The CDR3 is 18 residues long. The CDR3: CASSEGVTGGELGYGYTF. The CDR3 region has the DNA TGTGCCAGCAGTGAAGGAGTGACAGGGGGCGAGCTTGGCTATGGCTACACCTTC.

In its sample, this clonotype was seen a few times. This rearrangement joins TRBV7-2 to TRBJ2-5; 9 bases are a match to TRBD1. Per germline, CDR1 SGHTA and CDR2 FQGNSA. J gave up 1 base and V 6 bases, and 6 bases lay outside the gene matches. This CDR3 region has 15 residues. The CDR3 nucleotides read TGTGCCAGCAGTTGGGGACAGGGAGGCCAAGAGACCCAGTACTTC. This encodes CASSWGQGGQETQYF.

V is TRBV19 and J is TRBJ2-3, with unresolved D. Trimming cost V 3 bases and J 2 bases, with 6 bases left between them. This CDR3 comprises 13 residues. From germline, CDR1 is LNHDA and CDR2 SQIVND (reference sequence). CDR3 coding DNA: TGTGCCAGTAGTATTACCGACACAGATACGCAGTATTTT. Translation: CASSITDTDTQYF.

The genes are TRBV3-1 and TRBJ2-7; 7 nucleotides line up with TRBD2. Per the germline V gene, CDR1 is LGHDT and CDR2 is YNNKEL (reference sequence). This CDR3 is 13 amino acids long. V dropped 4 bases and J dropped 6; count of bases not matched to a gene: 6. In nucleotides, the CDR3 is TGTGCCAGCAGCCCCGGGATAGCGGGCGAGCAGTACTTC. Amino acids: CASSPGIAGEQYF.

The rearrangement uses TRBV29-1 and TRBJ2-5; TRBD1 aligns across 8 bases. Germline CDR1 is SQVTM and CDR2 is ANQGSEA. The CDR3 consists of 14 residues. Trimming removed 3 bases from V and 3 bases from J; junction bases left unmatched: 6. The CDR3 sequence: CSVDPGTGEETQYF. DNA for the CDR3: TGCAGCGTTGACCCCGGGACAGGTGAAGAGACCCAGTACTTC.

This clonotype was recorded a few times. The gene calls are TRBV10-3 and TRBJ2-5; weak D call: TRBD2 (6 bases). Germline values: CDR1 ENHRY, CDR2 SYGVKD. The CDR3 sequence is 14 residues long. Between the trimmed V and J ends, which lost 3 bases and 2 bases, there was a span of 10 bases. CDR3 loop: CAISDGAGQETQYF. DNA of the CDR3: TGTGCCATCAGTGATGGCGCGGGACAAGAGACCCAGTACTTC.

This clonotype came up many times. This chain joins TRBV12-3 or TRBV12-4 and TRBJ1-2, with D unclear. Trimming shortened V by 5 bases and J by 0 bases, and 7 bases separated the two germline ends. This CDR3 is 13 amino acids long. This chain's CDR3 is CASSPQPNYGYTF. The CDR3 DNA is TGTGCCAGCAGTCCCCAGCCTAACTATGGCTACACCTTC.

This clonotype was observed a few times. The CDR3 spells CASSVQGPRDYGYTF. The CDR3 nucleotides read TGTGCCAGCAGTGTACAGGGGCCACGCGACTATGGCTACACCTTC. The chain uses TRBV6-6 and TRBJ1-2, with 7 bases that match TRBD1. The germline V gene has CDR1 MNHNY and CDR2 SVGAGI (reference sequence). CDR3 length: 15 residues. Trimming cost V 5 bases and J 3 bases; bases outside gene matches: 9.

The V and J genes are TRBV11-1 and TRBJ1-1; 9 bases are a match to TRBD1. V dropped 4 bases and J dropped 4; count of bases not matched to a gene: 10. There are 16 residues in the CDR3. Germline-derived CDR1 and CDR2 are SGHAT and FQDESV (reference sequence). The CDR3, as DNA: TGTGCCAGCAGCTATCTATCACAGGGGGCAAGCACTGAAGCTTTCTTT. It is translated as CASSYLSQGASTEAFF.

The sample holds a few counts of this clonotype. The V and J genes are TRBV3-1 and TRBJ1-5; no definite D call. Trimming shortened V by 6 bases and J by 5 bases, and 17 bases separated the two germline ends. The CDR3 has 15 residues. Germline lookup yields CDR1 LGHDT and CDR2 YNNKEL (reference sequence). Here the CDR3 DNA reads TGTGCCAGCAGTTTAGCGTCCCACAGTTATCAGCCCCAGCATTTT. Its protein product is CASSLASHSYQPQHF.

This clonotype appeared many times. The chain joins TRBV9 to TRBJ1-6, with 9 bases fitting TRBD1. The V gene's germline CDR1 is SGDLS and CDR2 YYNGEE. V lost 0 bases, J lost 10 bases, and 5 bases stayed unmatched. This CDR3 is built from 15 residues. This CDR3 reads CASSVEQGAGSPLHF. CDR3 DNA: TGTGCCAGCAGCGTAGAACAGGGGGCAGGGTCACCCCTCCACTTT.

Regarding this clonotype: A read error may account for a junction end that differs from germline. The rearrangement uses TRBV7-2 and TRBJ2-7; D unclear. This CDR3 is 11 amino acids long. CDR1 SGHTA and CDR2 FQGNSA come from the germline V gene. CDR3 sequence: CAGSPRYEQYF. The CDR3 region has the DNA TGTGCCGGCAGCCCCCGCTACGAGCAGTACTTC.

The chain has TRBV25-1 and TRBJ1-2, with D uncertain. The CDR3 extends over 13 amino acids. Deletions cut 4 bases from V and 8 bases from J, with 14 bases between. Germline V gives CDR1 MGHDK, CDR2 SYGVNS. CDR3 sequence: CASSAPAGRGYTF. The CDR3 bases are TGTGCCAGCAGTGCGCCGGCAGGCCGGGGCTACACCTTC.

Details on this clonotype: Since no conserved phenylalanine or tryptophan closes the CDR3, a read error is the likely cause. V is TRBV10-3 and J is TRBJ1-1, with D hard to call. The CDR3 spans 12 residues. CDR1 ENHRY and CDR2 SYGVKD come from the germline V gene. Trimming stripped 5 bases from V and 4 bases from J, with 8 bases between. The CDR3 DNA reads TGTGCCATCAGTTACTCGTCCACTGAAGCTTTCCTT. This encodes CAISYSSTEAFL.

This clonotype was seen at least ten times. This chain connects TRBV11-3 to TRBJ1-5, with D perhaps matching TRBD1 (6 bases). The V gene lost 5 bases and the J gene lost 4 bases, with 9 bases spanning the gap. From germline, CDR1 is SGHNT and CDR2 YENEEA. CDR3 length equals 13 residues. The DNA of the CDR3 is TGTGCCAGCAGCCGGGGGACAAATCAGCCCCAGCATTTT. Translation gives CASSRGTNQPQHF.

The chain joins TRBV10-3 to TRBJ1-2; TRBD1 might be the D (5 bases). This CDR3 has 12 amino acids. V shed 8 bases and J shed 3 bases, with 10 bases lying between them. Germline V gene sequence: CDR1 ENHRY, CDR2 SYGVKD. CDR3 protein: CAILGRDYGYTF. CDR3 nucleotide sequence: TGTGCCATCCTGGGCAGGGACTATGGCTACACCTTC.

Comments on this clonotype: A much bigger clone sits one base away, suggesting this may be a read error. The chain has TRBV6-5 and TRBJ2-5; D is unresolved. The CDR3 runs to 12 residues. Per the germline V gene, CDR1 is MNHEY and CDR2 is SVGAGI. CDR3 sequence (DNA): TGTGCCAGCAGTTACGGCCAAGAGACCCGGTACTTC. Protein sequence: CASSYGQETRYF.

This clonotype was counted only a few times. J is TRBJ1-2 and V is TRBV4-1, with a possible D match to TRBD1 (6 bases). Trimming shortened V by 4 bases and J by 5 bases, and 17 bases separated the two germline ends. Germline-derived CDR1 and CDR2 are MGHRA and YSYEKL. This CDR3 is built from 15 residues. In DNA, the CDR3 is TGCGCCAGCAGCCCACAGGGCAGAACTGGGTATGGCTACACCTTC. Amino acids: CASSPQGRTGYGYTF.

This clonotype was observed a handful of times. The V call is TRBV7-2, the J call TRBJ2-7; maybe TRBD1 (5 bases). Germline V CDR1 and CDR2: SGHTA, FQGNSA. This CDR3 is 15 amino acids long. With 4 bases removed from V and 2 bases from J, the gap between germline ends came to 15 bases. CDR3 sequence reads: CASSSVRTPPYEQYF. The CDR3, as DNA: TGTGCCAGCAGCTCGGTGAGGACACCTCCCTACGAGCAGTACTTC.

This clonotype was observed at least ten times. The chain has TRBV7-9 and TRBJ1-6; D gene ambiguous. Germline loops: CDR1 SEHNR, CDR2 FQNEAQ (reference sequence). There are 15 residues in the CDR3. V was pared by 0 bases and J by 6 bases, with 9 bases between. As DNA, the CDR3 is TGTGCCAGCAGCTTAGCTCGGGGTCCTAATTCACCCCTCCACTTT. Encoded protein: CASSLARGPNSPLHF.